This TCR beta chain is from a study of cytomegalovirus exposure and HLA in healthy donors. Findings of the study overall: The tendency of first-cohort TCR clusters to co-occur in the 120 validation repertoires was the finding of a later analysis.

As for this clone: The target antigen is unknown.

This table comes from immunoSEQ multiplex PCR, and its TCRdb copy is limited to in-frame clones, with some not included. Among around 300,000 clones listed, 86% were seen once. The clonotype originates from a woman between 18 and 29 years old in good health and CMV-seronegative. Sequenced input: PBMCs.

This CDR3 is CASSEPYMGGPMNTEAFF. The DNA of the CDR3 is TGTGCCAGCAGTGAACCTTATATGGGGGGGCCTATGAACACTGAAGCTTTCTTT. The J gene is TRBJ1-1, the V gene TRBV6-1; possibly TRBD1 for D (6 bases). CDR3 length equals 18 residues. CDR1 MNHNS and CDR2 SASEGT come from the germline V gene. V was cut by 2 bases and J by 0 bases, with 19 bases left in between.